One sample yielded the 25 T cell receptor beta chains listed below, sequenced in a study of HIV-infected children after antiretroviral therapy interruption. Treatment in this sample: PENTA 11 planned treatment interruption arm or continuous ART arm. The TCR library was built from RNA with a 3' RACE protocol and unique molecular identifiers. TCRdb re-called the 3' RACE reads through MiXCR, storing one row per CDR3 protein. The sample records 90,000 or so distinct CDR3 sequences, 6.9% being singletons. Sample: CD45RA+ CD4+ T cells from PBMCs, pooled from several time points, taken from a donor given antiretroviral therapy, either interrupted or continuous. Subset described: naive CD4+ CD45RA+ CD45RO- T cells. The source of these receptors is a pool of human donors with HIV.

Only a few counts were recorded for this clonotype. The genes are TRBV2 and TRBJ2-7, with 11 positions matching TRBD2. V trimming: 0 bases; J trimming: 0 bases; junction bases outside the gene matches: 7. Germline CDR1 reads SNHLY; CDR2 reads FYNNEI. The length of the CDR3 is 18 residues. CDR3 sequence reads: CASSEALQTSGNSYEQYF. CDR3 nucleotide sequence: TGTGCCAGCAGTGAAGCTCTTCAGACTAGCGGGAACTCCTACGAGCAGTACTTC.

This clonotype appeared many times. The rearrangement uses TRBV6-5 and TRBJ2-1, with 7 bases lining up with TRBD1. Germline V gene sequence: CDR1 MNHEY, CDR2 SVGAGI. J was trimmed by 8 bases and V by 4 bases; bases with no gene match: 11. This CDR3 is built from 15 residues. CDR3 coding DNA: TGTGCCAGCAGTTCCTTTCGACAGGGATCCGATGAGCAGTTCTTC. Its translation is CASSSFRQGSDEQFF.

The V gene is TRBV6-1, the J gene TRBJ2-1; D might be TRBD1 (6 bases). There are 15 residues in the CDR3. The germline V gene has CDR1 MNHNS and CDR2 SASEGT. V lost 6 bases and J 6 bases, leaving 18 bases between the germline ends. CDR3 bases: TGTGCCAGCAGAGAAACAGGGTTGGGTTCCAATGAGCAGTTCTTC. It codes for CASRETGLGSNEQFF.

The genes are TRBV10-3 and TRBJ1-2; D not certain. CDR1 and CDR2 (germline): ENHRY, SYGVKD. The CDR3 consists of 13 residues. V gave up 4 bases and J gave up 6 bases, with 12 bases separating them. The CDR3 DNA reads TGTGCCATCAGTGCTCGTGAGCTCCATGGCTACACCTTC. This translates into CAISARELHGYTF.

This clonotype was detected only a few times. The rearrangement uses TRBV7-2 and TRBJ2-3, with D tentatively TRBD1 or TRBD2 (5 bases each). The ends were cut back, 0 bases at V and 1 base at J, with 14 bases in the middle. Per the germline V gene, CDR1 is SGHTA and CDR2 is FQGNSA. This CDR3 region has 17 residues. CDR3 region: CASSLARRGERTDTQYF. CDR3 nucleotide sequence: TGTGCCAGCAGCTTAGCTCGGAGAGGGGAGCGCACAGATACGCAGTATTTT.

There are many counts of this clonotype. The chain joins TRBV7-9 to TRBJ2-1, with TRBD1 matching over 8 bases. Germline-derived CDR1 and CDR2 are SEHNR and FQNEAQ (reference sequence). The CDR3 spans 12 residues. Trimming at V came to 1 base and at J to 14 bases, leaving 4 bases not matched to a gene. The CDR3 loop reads CASSLDGQGEFF. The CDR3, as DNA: TGTGCCAGCAGCTTAGATGGACAGGGAGAGTTCTTC.

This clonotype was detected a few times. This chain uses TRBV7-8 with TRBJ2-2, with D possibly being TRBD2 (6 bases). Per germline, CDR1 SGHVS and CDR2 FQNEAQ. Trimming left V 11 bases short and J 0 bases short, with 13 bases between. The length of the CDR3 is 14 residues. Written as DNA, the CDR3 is TGTGCCTCGAAAGCGGGTCCGAACACCGGGGAGCTGTTTTTT. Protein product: CASKAGPNTGELFF.

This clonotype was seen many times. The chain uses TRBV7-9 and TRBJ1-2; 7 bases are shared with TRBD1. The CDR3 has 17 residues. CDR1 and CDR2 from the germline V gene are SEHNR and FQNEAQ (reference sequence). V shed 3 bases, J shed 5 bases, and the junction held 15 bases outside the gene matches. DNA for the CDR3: TGTGCCAGCAGCTTTAGGGGATCCGGGACAGAACTTTATGGCTACACCTTC. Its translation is CASSFRGSGTELYGYTF.

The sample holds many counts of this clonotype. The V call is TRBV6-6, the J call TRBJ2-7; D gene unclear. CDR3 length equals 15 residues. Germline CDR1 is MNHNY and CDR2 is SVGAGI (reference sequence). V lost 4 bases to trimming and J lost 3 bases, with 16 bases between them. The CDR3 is CASSSPLHSYYEQYF. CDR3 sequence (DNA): TGTGCCAGCAGTTCTCCGCTCCACAGCTACTACGAGCAGTACTTC.

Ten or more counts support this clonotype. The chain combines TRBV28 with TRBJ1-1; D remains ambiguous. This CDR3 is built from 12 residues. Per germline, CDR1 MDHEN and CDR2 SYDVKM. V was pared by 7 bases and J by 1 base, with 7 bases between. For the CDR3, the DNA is TGTGCCAGCACCTCCGGGAACACTGAAGCTTTCTTT. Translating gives CASTSGNTEAFF.

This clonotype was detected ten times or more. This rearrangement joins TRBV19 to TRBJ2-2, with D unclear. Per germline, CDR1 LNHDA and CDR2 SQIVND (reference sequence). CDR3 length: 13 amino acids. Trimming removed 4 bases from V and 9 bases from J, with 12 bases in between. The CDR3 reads CASSNRPGWELFF. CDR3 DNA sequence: TGTGCCAGTAGTAATCGACCTGGCTGGGAGCTGTTTTTT.

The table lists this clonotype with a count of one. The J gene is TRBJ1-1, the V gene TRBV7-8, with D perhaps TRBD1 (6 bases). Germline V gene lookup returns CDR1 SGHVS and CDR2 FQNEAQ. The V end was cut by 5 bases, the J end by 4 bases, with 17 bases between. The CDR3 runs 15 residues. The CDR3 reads CASSLTLTGPTEAFF. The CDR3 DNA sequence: TGTGCCAGCAGCCTCACCCTAACAGGGCCCACTGAAGCTTTCTTT.

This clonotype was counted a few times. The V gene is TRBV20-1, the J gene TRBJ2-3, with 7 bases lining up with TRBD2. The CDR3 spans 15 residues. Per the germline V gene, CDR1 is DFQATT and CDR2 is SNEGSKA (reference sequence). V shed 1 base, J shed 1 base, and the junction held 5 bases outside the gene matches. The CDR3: CSARVAGVRTDTQYF. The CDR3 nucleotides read TGCAGTGCTAGAGTTGCGGGGGTCCGCACAGATACGCAGTATTTT.

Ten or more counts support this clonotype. DNA for the CDR3: TGCGCCAGCAGACTCTACACACAGGGGGCTAATACCCTCACCGGGGAGCTGTTTTTT. As protein: CASRLYTQGANTLTGELFF. The rearrangement joins TRBV10-1 to TRBJ2-2, with TRBD1 identical over 9 bases. V dropped 6 bases and J dropped 4; count of bases not matched to a gene: 18. From germline, CDR1 is WNHNN and CDR2 SYGVQD (reference sequence). This CDR3 has 19 amino acids.

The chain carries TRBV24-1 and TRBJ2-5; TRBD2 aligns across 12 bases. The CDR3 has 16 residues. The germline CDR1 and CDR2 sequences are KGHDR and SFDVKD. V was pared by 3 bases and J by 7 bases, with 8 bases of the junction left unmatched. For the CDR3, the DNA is TGTGCCACCAGTGATCAACTAGCGGGGGGTCGGGGGACCCAGTACTTC. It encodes CATSDQLAGGRGTQYF.

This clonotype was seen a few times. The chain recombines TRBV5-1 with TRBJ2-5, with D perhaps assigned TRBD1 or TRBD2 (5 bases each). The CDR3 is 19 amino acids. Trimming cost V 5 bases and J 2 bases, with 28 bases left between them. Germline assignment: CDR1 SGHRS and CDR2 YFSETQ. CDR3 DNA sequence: TGCGCCAGCAGAGCGGACCCGGGGCTACCGCCGACGGGGCAAGAGACCCAGTACTTC. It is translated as CASRADPGLPPTGQETQYF.

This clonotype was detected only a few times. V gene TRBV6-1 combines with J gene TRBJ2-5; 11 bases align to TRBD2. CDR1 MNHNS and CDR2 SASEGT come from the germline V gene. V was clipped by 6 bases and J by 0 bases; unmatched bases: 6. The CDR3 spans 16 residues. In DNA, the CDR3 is TGTGCCAGCAGCTACCCTAGCGGGGGGTACCAAGAGACCCAGTACTTC. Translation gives CASSYPSGGYQETQYF.

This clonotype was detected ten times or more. CDR3 region: CASSPKGGGTNTGELFF. CDR3 DNA: TGTGCCAGCAGCCCCAAGGGCGGGGGGACGAACACCGGGGAGCTGTTTTTT. J is TRBJ2-2 and V is TRBV7-3, with 8 bases lining up with TRBD2. The CDR3 consists of 17 residues. The junction had 8 bases not matched to a gene; V was cut back by 5 bases and J by 0 bases. Germline CDR1 SGHTA, CDR2 FQGTGA.

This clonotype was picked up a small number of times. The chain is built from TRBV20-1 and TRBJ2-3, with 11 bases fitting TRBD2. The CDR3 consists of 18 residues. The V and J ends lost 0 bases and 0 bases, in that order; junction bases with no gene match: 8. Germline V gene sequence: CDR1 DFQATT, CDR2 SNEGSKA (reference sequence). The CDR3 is CSARDTLAGGWSTDTQYF. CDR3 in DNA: TGCAGTGCTAGAGATACCCTAGCGGGAGGTTGGAGCACAGATACGCAGTATTTT.

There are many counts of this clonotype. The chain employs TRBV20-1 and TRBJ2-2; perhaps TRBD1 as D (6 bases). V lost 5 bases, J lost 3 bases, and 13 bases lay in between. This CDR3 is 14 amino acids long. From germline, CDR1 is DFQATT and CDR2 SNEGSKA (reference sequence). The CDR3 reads CSARTERDTGELFF. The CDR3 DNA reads TGCAGTGCTCGGACAGAGCGAGACACCGGGGAGCTGTTTTTT.

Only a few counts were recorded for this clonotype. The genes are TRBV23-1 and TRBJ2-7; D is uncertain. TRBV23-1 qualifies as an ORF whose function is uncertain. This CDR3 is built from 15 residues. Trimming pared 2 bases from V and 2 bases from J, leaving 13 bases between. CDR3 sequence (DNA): TGCGCCAGCAGTCAAACGAATCAGGATCCCTACGAGCAGTACTTC. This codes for CASSQTNQDPYEQYF.

The CDR3 coding sequence is TGTGCCAGCACGGACATGACAGGAGGGGTCTACGAGCAGTACTTC. It yields the protein CASTDMTGGVYEQYF. The rearrangement uses TRBV6-1 and TRBJ2-7; the D call may be TRBD1 or TRBD2 (6 bases each). The germline CDR1 and CDR2 sequences are MNHNS and SASEGT. V dropped 7 bases and J dropped 3 bases, with 19 bases sitting between them. The length of the CDR3 is 15 residues.

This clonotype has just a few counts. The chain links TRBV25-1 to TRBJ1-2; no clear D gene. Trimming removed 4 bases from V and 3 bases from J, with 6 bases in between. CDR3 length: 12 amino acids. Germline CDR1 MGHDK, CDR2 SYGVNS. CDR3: CASSGDDYGYTF. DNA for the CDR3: TGTGCCAGCAGTGGAGATGACTATGGCTACACCTTC.

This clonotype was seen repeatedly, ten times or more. CDR3 amino acids: CASSIWSAAMNQPQHF. The CDR3 region has the DNA TGTGCCAGTAGTATTTGGTCAGCAGCTATGAATCAGCCCCAGCATTTT. The chain employs TRBV19 and TRBJ1-5; D ambiguous. The CDR3 spans 16 residues. The germline V gene has CDR1 LNHDA and CDR2 SQIVND (reference sequence). V lost 3 bases, J lost 4 bases, and 16 bases lay in between.

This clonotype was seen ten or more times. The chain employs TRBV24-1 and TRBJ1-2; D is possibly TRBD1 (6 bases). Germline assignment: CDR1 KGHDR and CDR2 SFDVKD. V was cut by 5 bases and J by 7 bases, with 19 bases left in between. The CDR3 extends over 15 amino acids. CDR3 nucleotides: TGTGCCACCAGTGCCACCGGGACATCTTTGGGTGGCTACACCTTC. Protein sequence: CATSATGTSLGGYTF.